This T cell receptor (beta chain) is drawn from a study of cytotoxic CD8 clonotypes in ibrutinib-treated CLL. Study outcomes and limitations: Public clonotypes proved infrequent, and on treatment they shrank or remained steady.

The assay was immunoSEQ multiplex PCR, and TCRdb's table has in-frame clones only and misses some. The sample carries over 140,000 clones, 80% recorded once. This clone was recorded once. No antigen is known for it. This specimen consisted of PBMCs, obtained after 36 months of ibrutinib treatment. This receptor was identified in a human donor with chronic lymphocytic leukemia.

CDR3 sequence: CASSQGQGAGAQSGNTIYF. Here the CDR3 DNA reads TGCGCCAGCAGCCAGGGACAGGGAGCCGGGGCCCAATCTGGAAACACCATATATTTT. The chain joins TRBV4-1 to TRBJ1-3, with 9 bases identical to TRBD1. The CDR3 extends over 19 amino acids. CDR1 is MGHRA, CDR2 YSYEKL, per germline. V trimming: 3 bases; J trimming: 1 base; junction bases outside the gene matches: 13.